These T cell receptor beta chains were read from a single sample in a study of T cell changes during pregnancy in multiple sclerosis. Generated by immunoSEQ multiplex PCR, the TCRdb table keeps only in-frame clones and is missing some. The sample lists 55,000 to 80,000 clones, roughly 90% occurring once. The sequencing here drew on peripheral blood, taken after pregnancy. The origin of the receptors is a female donor in good health, enrolled as a control in a pregnancy study. CDR3s include the opening cysteine and the closing phenylalanine or tryptophan. Fields, in order: V gene, J gene, D gene, CDR3 length, clone size, CDR3 protein, CDR3 DNA. A D gene is named only where the DNA matches it firmly. Not all rows give a size; the values are once, few, many and, for expanded clones, a class.

v_gene: TRBV5-1; j_gene: TRBJ1-4; d_gene: TRBD1; len: 19; abundance: -; CDR3aa: CASSLWVGTGSSTNEKLFF; CDR3nt: TGCGCCAGCAGCTTATGGGTCGGGACAGGGAGTTCCACTAATGAAAAACTGTTTTTT
v_gene: TRBV4-1; j_gene: TRBJ2-7; d_gene: -; len: 16; abundance: once; CDR3aa: CASSQGPDRSSYEQYF; CDR3nt: TGCGCCAGCAGCCAAGGTCCCGACAGGAGCTCCTACGAGCAGTACTTC
v_gene: TRBV30; j_gene: TRBJ1-1; d_gene: -; len: 14; abundance: -; CDR3aa: CAWTWRQVDTEAFF; CDR3nt: TGTGCCTGGACCTGGAGACAGGTGGACACTGAAGCTTTCTTT
v_gene: TRBV27; j_gene: TRBJ2-3; d_gene: TRBD2; len: 13; abundance: few; CDR3aa: CASNRSSGDTQYF; CDR3nt: TGTGCCAGCAATAGAAGTAGCGGGGATACGCAGTATTTT
v_gene: TRBV11-2; j_gene: TRBJ2-7; d_gene: -; len: 15; abundance: -; CDR3aa: CASSFSDGEAYEQYF; CDR3nt: TGTGCCAGCAGCTTTTCGGACGGGGAGGCCTACGAGCAGTACTTC
v_gene: TRBV27; j_gene: TRBJ2-7; d_gene: -; len: 15; abundance: -; CDR3aa: CASSPGGRSSYEQYF; CDR3nt: TGTGCCAGCAGTCCCGGGGGACGCAGCTCCTACGAGCAGTACTTC
v_gene: TRBV21-1; j_gene: TRBJ2-7; d_gene: -; len: 17; abundance: -; CDR3aa: CASSNRLPRGDDYEQYF; CDR3nt: TGTGCCAGCAGCAACCGACTTCCGCGGGGGGACGACTACGAGCAGTACTTC
v_gene: TRBV11-2; j_gene: TRBJ2-7; d_gene: -; len: 14; abundance: -; CDR3aa: CASSLVWPPYEQYF; CDR3nt: TGTGCCAGCAGCTTAGTGTGGCCCCCCTACGAGCAGTACTTC
v_gene: TRBV10-3; j_gene: TRBJ2-7; d_gene: TRBD2; len: 11; abundance: -; CDR3aa: CAISLAGEQYF; CDR3nt: TGTGCCATCAGTCTAGCGGGCGAGCAGTACTTC
v_gene: TRBV13; j_gene: TRBJ1-1; d_gene: -; len: 17; abundance: -; CDR3aa: CASSPRGGLGVNTEAFF; CDR3nt: TGTGCCAGCAGCCCCCGGGGGGGGCTTGGCGTCAACACTGAAGCTTTCTTT
v_gene: TRBV4-1; j_gene: TRBJ2-5; d_gene: TRBD2; len: 17; abundance: -; CDR3aa: CASSQGLAEGLQETQYF; CDR3nt: TGCGCCAGCAGCCAAGGGCTAGCGGAAGGATTACAAGAGACCCAGTACTTC
v_gene: TRBV9; j_gene: TRBJ1-3; d_gene: TRBD1; len: 16; abundance: -; CDR3aa: CASSAGTALSGNTIYF; CDR3nt: TGTGCCAGCAGCGCTGGGACAGCCCTATCTGGAAACACCATATATTTT
v_gene: TRBV5-1; j_gene: TRBJ1-2; d_gene: TRBD1; len: 15; abundance: -; CDR3aa: CASRTRQGTLDGYTF; CDR3nt: TGCGCCAGCAGAACACGACAGGGGACGCTCGATGGCTACACCTTC
v_gene: TRBV7-9; j_gene: TRBJ1-1; d_gene: -; len: 15; abundance: -; CDR3aa: CASSLGGVFEVRAFF; CDR3nt: TGTGCCAGCAGCTTAGGGGGGGTATTTGAAGTCAGGGCTTTCTTT
v_gene: TRBV25-1; j_gene: TRBJ1-2; d_gene: TRBD1; len: 14; abundance: -; CDR3aa: CASVGTGAHYGYTF; CDR3nt: TGTGCCAGCGTGGGGACAGGGGCCCACTATGGCTACACCTTC
v_gene: TRBV5-1; j_gene: TRBJ2-7; d_gene: TRBD2; len: 16; abundance: -; CDR3aa: CASSLATSGSLYEQYF; CDR3nt: TGCGCCAGCAGCTTGGCTACTAGCGGGAGCCTCTACGAGCAGTACTTC
v_gene: TRBV5-1; j_gene: TRBJ2-3; d_gene: -; len: 18; abundance: -; CDR3aa: CASSRWSSGALSTDTQYF; CDR3nt: TGCGCCAGCAGCCGATGGAGCTCGGGAGCCCTTAGCACAGATACGCAGTATTTT
v_gene: TRBV9; j_gene: TRBJ2-7; d_gene: TRBD2; len: 15; abundance: -; CDR3aa: CASSVGDSGTYEQYF; CDR3nt: TGTGCCAGCAGCGTAGGTGATAGCGGGACCTACGAGCAGTACTTC
v_gene: TRBV30; j_gene: TRBJ1-1; d_gene: -; len: 16; abundance: -; CDR3aa: CAWSVSYGGVVTEAFF; CDR3nt: TGTGCCTGGAGTGTCAGTTACGGGGGGGTGGTTACTGAAGCTTTCTTT
v_gene: TRBV25-1; j_gene: TRBJ2-5; d_gene: TRBD2; len: 18; abundance: once; CDR3aa: CASSDLTSGGPDQETQYF; CDR3nt: TGTGCCAGCAGTGACTTGACTAGCGGGGGGCCAGACCAAGAGACCCAGTACTTC
v_gene: TRBV5-1; j_gene: TRBJ2-5; d_gene: -; len: 12; abundance: -; CDR3aa: CASSAGQETQYF; CDR3nt: TGCGCCAGCAGCGCCGGTCAAGAGACCCAGTACTTC
v_gene: TRBV6-5; j_gene: TRBJ2-2; d_gene: -; len: 16; abundance: -; CDR3aa: CASSYSSPPNTGELFF; CDR3nt: TGTGCCAGCAGTTACTCGAGCCCGCCGAACACCGGGGAGCTGTTTTTT
v_gene: TRBV9; j_gene: TRBJ1-1; d_gene: -; len: 15; abundance: -; CDR3aa: CASSASPDLNTEAFF; CDR3nt: TGTGCCAGCAGCGCCAGCCCTGACTTGAACACTGAAGCTTTCTTT
v_gene: TRBV7-9; j_gene: TRBJ2-7; d_gene: TRBD2; len: 15; abundance: -; CDR3aa: CASSQSGGPSYEQYF; CDR3nt: TGTGCCAGCAGTCAAAGCGGGGGGCCCTCCTACGAGCAGTACTTC
v_gene: TRBV6-6; j_gene: TRBJ1-1; d_gene: -; len: 15; abundance: -; CDR3aa: CASSSTRGAGTEAFF; CDR3nt: TGTGCCAGCAGTTCCACAAGAGGGGCGGGGACTGAAGCTTTCTTT
v_gene: TRBV11-1; j_gene: TRBJ2-1; d_gene: -; len: 15; abundance: -; CDR3aa: CASSLGPGGYNEQFF; CDR3nt: TGTGCCAGCAGCTTAGGCCCCGGCGGCTACAATGAGCAGTTCTTC
v_gene: TRBV5-4; j_gene: TRBJ2-2; d_gene: -; len: 15; abundance: once; CDR3aa: CASSPPGRGTGELFF; CDR3nt: TGTGCCAGCAGCCCACCGGGCAGGGGCACCGGGGAGCTGTTTTTT
v_gene: TRBV30; j_gene: TRBJ2-2; d_gene: -; len: 15; abundance: once; CDR3aa: CARSSPGQGAGELFF; CDR3nt: TGTGCCCGGAGTAGCCCGGGCCAGGGCGCCGGGGAGCTGTTTTTT
v_gene: TRBV7-2; j_gene: TRBJ1-2; d_gene: TRBD1; len: 13; abundance: few; CDR3aa: CASTLQGAEGYTF; CDR3nt: TGTGCCAGCACCTTGCAGGGGGCGGAGGGCTACACCTTC
v_gene: TRBV29-1; j_gene: TRBJ2-5; d_gene: -; len: 12; abundance: -; CDR3aa: CSVGLEVQTQYF; CDR3nt: TGCAGCGTTGGGCTAGAGGTACAGACCCAGTACTTC
v_gene: TRBV10-1; j_gene: TRBJ1-1; d_gene: -; len: 13; abundance: once; CDR3aa: CASSSQLNTEAFF; CDR3nt: TGCGCCAGCAGTTCACAGCTGAACACTGAAGCTTTCTTT
v_gene: TRBV7-6; j_gene: TRBJ1-4; d_gene: -; len: 15; abundance: -; CDR3aa: CASSLGPRTNEKLFF; CDR3nt: TGTGCCAGCAGCTTAGGGCCAAGAACTAATGAAAAACTGTTTTTT
v_gene: TRBV10-3; j_gene: TRBJ1-5; d_gene: -; len: 13; abundance: -; CDR3aa: CAISESGEQPQHF; CDR3nt: TGTGCCATCAGTGAGTCGGGAGAACAGCCCCAGCATTTT
v_gene: TRBV7-9; j_gene: TRBJ2-4; d_gene: -; len: 14; abundance: -; CDR3aa: CASSRQADLNIQYF; CDR3nt: TGTGCCAGCAGCCGACAGGCGGACTTAAACATTCAGTACTTC
v_gene: TRBV6-6; j_gene: TRBJ1-1; d_gene: -; len: 13; abundance: -; CDR3aa: CASSSHGGTEAFF; CDR3nt: TGTGCCAGCAGTTCACACGGGGGGACTGAAGCTTTCTTT
v_gene: TRBV30; j_gene: TRBJ1-3; d_gene: -; len: 16; abundance: -; CDR3aa: CAWEYPRGSSGNTIYF; CDR3nt: TGTGCCTGGGAATACCCTCGAGGGTCGTCTGGAAACACCATATATTTT
v_gene: TRBV6-5; j_gene: TRBJ1-4; d_gene: -; len: 16; abundance: -; CDR3aa: CASSSLPGRENEKLFF; CDR3nt: TGTGCCAGCAGTTCCCTTCCGGGACGGGAGAATGAAAAACTGTTTTTT
v_gene: TRBV6-5; j_gene: TRBJ1-6; d_gene: TRBD1; len: 13; abundance: -; CDR3aa: CASSDRVRAPLHF; CDR3nt: TGTGCCAGCAGCGACAGGGTCAGGGCACCCCTCCACTTT
v_gene: TRBV30; j_gene: TRBJ1-1; d_gene: -; len: 12; abundance: -; CDR3aa: CAWWGSNTEAFF; CDR3nt: TGTGCCTGGTGGGGCTCTAACACTGAAGCTTTCTTT
v_gene: TRBV10-3; j_gene: TRBJ1-2; d_gene: TRBD1; len: 13; abundance: -; CDR3aa: CAISKQGNYGYTF; CDR3nt: TGTGCCATCAGCAAACAGGGGAACTATGGCTACACCTTC
v_gene: TRBV7-8; j_gene: TRBJ2-7; d_gene: -; len: 13; abundance: once; CDR3aa: CASSPLTAYEQYF; CDR3nt: TGTGCCAGCAGCCCGCTGACAGCCTACGAGCAGTACTTC
v_gene: TRBV27; j_gene: TRBJ1-5; d_gene: -; len: 14; abundance: few; CDR3aa: CASSPSGGRQPQHF; CDR3nt: TGTGCCAGCAGTCCCTCGGGGGGGAGGCAGCCCCAGCATTTT
v_gene: TRBV10-3; j_gene: TRBJ2-7; d_gene: -; len: 12; abundance: -; CDR3aa: CAISESRDEQYF; CDR3nt: TGTGCCATCAGTGAGTCCAGGGACGAGCAGTACTTC
v_gene: TRBV7-9; j_gene: TRBJ1-5; d_gene: -; len: 12; abundance: -; CDR3aa: CASSLGAQPQHF; CDR3nt: TGTGCCAGCAGCCTGGGGGCTCAGCCCCAGCATTTT
v_gene: TRBV6-5; j_gene: TRBJ1-2; d_gene: -; len: 13; abundance: -; CDR3aa: CATSGMTDYGYTF; CDR3nt: TGTGCCACCTCGGGGATGACGGACTATGGCTACACCTTC